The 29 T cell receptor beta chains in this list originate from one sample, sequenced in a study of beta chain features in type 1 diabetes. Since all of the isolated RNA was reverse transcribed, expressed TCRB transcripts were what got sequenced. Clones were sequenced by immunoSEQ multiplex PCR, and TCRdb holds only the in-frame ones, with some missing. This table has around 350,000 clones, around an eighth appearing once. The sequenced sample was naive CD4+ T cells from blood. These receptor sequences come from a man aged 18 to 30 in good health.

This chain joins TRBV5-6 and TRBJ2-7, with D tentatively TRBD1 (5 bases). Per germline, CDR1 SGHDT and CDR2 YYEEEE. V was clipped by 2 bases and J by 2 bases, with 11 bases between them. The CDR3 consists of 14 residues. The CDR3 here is CASSFGREAYEQYF. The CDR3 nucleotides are TGTGCCAGCAGCTTTGGCAGGGAAGCCTACGAGCAGTACTTC.

The CDR3 DNA sequence: TGTGCCAGCAGCCACGGGACAGGGGATCGTGGGGCCAACGTCCTGACTTTC. It specifies CASSHGTGDRGANVLTF. The chain carries TRBV11-1 and TRBJ2-6, with 10 bases aligning to TRBD1. Germline lookup yields CDR1 SGHAT and CDR2 FQDESV (reference sequence). J was trimmed by 3 bases and V by 5 bases; bases with no gene match: 7. This CDR3 spans 17 amino acids.

CDR3 DNA sequence: TGTGCCAGCAGCTATACGGGCTCTGGGGCCAACGTCCTGACTTTC. As protein: CASSYTGSGANVLTF. The rearrangement uses TRBV7-3 and TRBJ2-6, with D hard to call. Looked up from germline, CDR1 is SGHTA and CDR2 is FQGTGA. The germline V and J ends were trimmed by 4 bases and 0 bases, with 7 bases remaining between them. There are 15 residues in the CDR3.

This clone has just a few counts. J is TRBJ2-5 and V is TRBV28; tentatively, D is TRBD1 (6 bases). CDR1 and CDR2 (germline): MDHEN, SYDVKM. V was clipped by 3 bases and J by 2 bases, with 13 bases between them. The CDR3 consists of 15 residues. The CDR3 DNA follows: TGTGCCAGCAGTTTGGATCTAACAGGGCAAGAGACCCAGTACTTC. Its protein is CASSLDLTGQETQYF.

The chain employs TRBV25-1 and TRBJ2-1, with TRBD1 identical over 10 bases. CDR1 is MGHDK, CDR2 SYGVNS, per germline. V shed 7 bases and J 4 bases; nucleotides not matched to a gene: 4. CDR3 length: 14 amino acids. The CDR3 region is CASMGDRGYNEQFF. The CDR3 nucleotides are TGTGCCAGCATGGGGGACAGGGGATACAATGAGCAGTTCTTC.

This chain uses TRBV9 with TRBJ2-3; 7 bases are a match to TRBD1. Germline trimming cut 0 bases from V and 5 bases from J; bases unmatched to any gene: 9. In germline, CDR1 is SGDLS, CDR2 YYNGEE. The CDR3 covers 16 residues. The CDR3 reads CASSVDRGGVGDTQYF. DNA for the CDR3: TGTGCCAGCAGCGTAGACAGGGGCGGAGTTGGAGATACGCAGTATTTT.

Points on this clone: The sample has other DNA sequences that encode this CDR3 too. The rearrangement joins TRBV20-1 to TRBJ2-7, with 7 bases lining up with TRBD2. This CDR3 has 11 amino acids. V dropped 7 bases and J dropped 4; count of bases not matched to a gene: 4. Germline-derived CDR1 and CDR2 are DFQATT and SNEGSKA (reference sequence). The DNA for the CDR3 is TGCAGTGTTGGCGGGGGATACGAGCAGTACTTC. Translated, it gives CSVGGGYEQYF.

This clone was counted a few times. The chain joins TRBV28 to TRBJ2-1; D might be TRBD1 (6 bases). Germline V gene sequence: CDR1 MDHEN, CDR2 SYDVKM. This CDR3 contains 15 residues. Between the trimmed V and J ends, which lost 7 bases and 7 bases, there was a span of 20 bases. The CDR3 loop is CASILGQGLWNEQFF. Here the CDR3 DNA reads TGTGCCAGCATCTTAGGGCAGGGGCTATGGAATGAGCAGTTCTTC.

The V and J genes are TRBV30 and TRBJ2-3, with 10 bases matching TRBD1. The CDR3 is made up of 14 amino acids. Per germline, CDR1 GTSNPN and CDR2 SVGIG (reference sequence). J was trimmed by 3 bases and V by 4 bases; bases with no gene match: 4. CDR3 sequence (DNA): TGTGCCTGGACGGGACAGGGGTATACAGATACGCAGTATTTT. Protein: CAWTGQGYTDTQYF.

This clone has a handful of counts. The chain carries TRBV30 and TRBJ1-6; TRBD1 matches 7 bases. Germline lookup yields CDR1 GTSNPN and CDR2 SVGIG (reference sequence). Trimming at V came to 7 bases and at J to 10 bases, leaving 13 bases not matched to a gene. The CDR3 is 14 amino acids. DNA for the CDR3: TGTGCCTTAGCCGGGGCAGGGGGATTCTCACCCCTCCACTTT. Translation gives CALAGAGGFSPLHF.

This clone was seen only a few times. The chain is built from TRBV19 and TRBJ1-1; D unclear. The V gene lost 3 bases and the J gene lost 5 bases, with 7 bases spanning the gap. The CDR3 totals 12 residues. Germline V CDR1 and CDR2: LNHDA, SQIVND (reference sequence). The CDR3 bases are TGTGCCAGTAGTATCGACACGACTGAAGCTTTCTTT. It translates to CASSIDTTEAFF.

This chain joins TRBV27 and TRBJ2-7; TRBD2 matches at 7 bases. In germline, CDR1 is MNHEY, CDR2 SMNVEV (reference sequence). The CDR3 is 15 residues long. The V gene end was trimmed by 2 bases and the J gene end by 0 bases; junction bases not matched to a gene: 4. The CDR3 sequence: CASSLELANSYEQYF. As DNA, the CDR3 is TGTGCCAGCAGTTTAGAACTAGCGAACTCCTACGAGCAGTACTTC.

CDR3 residues: CASSSGQGGETQYF. The DNA of the CDR3 is TGTGCCAGCAGCTCGGGACAGGGTGGGGAGACCCAGTACTTC. The chain is built from TRBV7-9 and TRBJ2-5; 9 bases are a match to TRBD1. Germline V CDR1 and CDR2: SEHNR, FQNEAQ (reference sequence). This CDR3 has 14 amino acids. Trimming cost V 4 bases and J 5 bases; bases outside gene matches: 5.

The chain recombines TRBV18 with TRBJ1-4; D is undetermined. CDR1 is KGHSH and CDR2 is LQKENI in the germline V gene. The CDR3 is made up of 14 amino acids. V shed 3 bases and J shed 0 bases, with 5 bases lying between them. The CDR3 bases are TGTGCCAGCTCACCGATAGCAACTAATGAAAAACTGTTTTTT. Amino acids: CASSPIATNEKLFF.

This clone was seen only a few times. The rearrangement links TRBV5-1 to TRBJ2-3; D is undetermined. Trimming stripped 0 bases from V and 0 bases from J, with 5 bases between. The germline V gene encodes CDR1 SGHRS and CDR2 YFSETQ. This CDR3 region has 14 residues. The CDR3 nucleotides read TGCGCCAGCAGCTTGGGGGCAAGCACAGATACGCAGTATTTT. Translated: CASSLGASTDTQYF.

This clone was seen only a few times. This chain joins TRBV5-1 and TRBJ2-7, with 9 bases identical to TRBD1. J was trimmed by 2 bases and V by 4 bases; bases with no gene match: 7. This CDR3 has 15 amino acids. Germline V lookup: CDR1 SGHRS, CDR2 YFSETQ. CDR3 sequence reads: CASSELGQGPYEQYF. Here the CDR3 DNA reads TGCGCCAGCAGCGAATTGGGACAGGGCCCCTACGAGCAGTACTTC.

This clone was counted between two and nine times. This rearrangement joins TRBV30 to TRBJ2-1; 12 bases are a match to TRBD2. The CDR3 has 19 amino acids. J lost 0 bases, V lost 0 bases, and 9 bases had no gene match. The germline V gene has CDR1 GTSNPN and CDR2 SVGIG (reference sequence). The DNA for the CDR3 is TGTGCCTGGAGTGTAGGTCCTAGCGGGAGGGCCGGCTCCTACAATGAGCAGTTCTTC. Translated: CAWSVGPSGRAGSYNEQFF.

The CDR3 sequence: CASLGASGEQFF. Written as DNA, the CDR3 is TGTGCCAGCCTGGGGGCTAGCGGTGAGCAGTTCTTC. This chain links TRBV6-4 with TRBJ2-1, with D possibly TRBD2 on 7 matching bases. V gave up 8 bases and J gave up 9 bases, with 14 bases separating them. Germline lookup yields CDR1 MRHNA and CDR2 SNTAGT. CDR3 length: 12 residues.

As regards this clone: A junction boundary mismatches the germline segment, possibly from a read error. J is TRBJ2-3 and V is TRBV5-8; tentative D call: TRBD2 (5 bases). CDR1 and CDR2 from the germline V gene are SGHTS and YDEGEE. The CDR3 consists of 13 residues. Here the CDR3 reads CASSPLPRPSKDF. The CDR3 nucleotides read TGTGCCAGCAGCCCCCTTCCTCGGCCTAGCAAGGATTTT.

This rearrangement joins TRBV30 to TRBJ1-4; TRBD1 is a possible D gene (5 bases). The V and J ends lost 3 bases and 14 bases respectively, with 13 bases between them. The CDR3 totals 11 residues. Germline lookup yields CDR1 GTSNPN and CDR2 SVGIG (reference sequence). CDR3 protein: CAWRAGFRLFF. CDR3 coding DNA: TGTGCCTGGAGGGCAGGGTTCAGGCTGTTTTTT.

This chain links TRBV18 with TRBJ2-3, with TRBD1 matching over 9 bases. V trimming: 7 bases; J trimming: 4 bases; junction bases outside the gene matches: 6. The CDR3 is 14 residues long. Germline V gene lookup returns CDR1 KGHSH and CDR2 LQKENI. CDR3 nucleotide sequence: TGTGCCAGCTTGACAGGGGGAAGCGCAGATACGCAGTATTTT. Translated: CASLTGGSADTQYF.

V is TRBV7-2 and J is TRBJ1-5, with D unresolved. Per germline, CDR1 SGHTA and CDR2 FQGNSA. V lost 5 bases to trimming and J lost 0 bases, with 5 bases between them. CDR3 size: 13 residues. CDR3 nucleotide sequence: TGTGCCAGCAGCCGCGGTAGCAATCAGCCCCAGCATTTT. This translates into CASSRGSNQPQHF.

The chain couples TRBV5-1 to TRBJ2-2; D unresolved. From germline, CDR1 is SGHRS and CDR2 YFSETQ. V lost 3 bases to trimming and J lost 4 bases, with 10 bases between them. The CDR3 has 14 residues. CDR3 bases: TGCGCCAGCAGCTCGACCTCGGGCACCGGGGAGCTGTTTTTT. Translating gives CASSSTSGTGELFF.

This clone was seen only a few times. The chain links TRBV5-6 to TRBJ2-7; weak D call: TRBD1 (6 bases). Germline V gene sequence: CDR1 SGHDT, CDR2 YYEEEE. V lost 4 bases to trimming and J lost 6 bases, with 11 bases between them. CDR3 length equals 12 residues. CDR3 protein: CASSRGQLEQYF. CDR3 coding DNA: TGTGCCAGCAGCCGAGGACAGCTCGAGCAGTACTTC.

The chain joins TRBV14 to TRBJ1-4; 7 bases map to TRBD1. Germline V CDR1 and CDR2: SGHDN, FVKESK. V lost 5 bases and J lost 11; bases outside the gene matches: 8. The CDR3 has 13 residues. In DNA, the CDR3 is TGTGCCAGCAGCACCCGACAGGGCGGCAAACTGTTTTTT. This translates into CASSTRQGGKLFF.

The CDR3 region is CASSSLIRQTYNEQFF. CDR3 bases: TGTGCCAGCAGCTCACTCATCCGACAGACCTACAATGAGCAGTTCTTC. V usage is TRBV7-6 and J usage is TRBJ2-1; TRBD1 might be the D (5 bases). CDR1 is SGHVS and CDR2 is FNYEAQ in the germline V gene. Trimming removed 4 bases at V and 2 bases at J, with 15 bases between. The CDR3 spans 16 residues.

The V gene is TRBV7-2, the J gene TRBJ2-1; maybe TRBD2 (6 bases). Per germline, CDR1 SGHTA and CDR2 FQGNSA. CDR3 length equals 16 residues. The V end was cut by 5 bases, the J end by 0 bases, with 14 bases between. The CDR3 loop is CASSPLAGRSYNEQFF. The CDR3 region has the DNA TGTGCCAGCAGCCCACTAGCCGGCCGCTCCTACAATGAGCAGTTCTTC.

The DNA of the CDR3 is TGCGCCAGCAGCTTGGGTTACGGGATTGGGGCGAACACCGGGGAGCTGTTTTTT. As protein: CASSLGYGIGANTGELFF. The rearrangement uses TRBV5-1 and TRBJ2-2, with a possible D match to TRBD2 (5 bases). V lost 0 bases, J lost 0 bases, and 15 bases lay in between. The CDR3 is 18 amino acids. Germline CDR1 SGHRS, CDR2 YFSETQ.

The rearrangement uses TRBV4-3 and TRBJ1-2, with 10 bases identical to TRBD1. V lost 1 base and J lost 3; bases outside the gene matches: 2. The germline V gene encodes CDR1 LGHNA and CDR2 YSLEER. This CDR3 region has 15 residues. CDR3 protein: CASSQAGTGDYGYTF. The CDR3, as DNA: TGCGCCAGCAGCCAAGCCGGGACAGGGGACTATGGCTACACCTTC.